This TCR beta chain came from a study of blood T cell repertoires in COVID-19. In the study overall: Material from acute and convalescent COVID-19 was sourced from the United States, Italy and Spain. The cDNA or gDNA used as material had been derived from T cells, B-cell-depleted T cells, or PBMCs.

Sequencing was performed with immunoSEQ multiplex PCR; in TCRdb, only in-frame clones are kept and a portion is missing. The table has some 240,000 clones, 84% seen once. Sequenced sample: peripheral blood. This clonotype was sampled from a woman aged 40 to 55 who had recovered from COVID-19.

The CDR3 reads CASSFGLTDTQYF. In DNA, the CDR3 is TGTGCCAGCAGCTTCGGACTCACAGATACGCAGTATTTT. The V gene is TRBV11-2, the J gene TRBJ2-3; possibly TRBD2 for D (5 bases). The CDR3 sequence is 13 residues long. Trimming removed 3 bases from V and 2 bases from J, with 6 bases in between. Germline V gene data show CDR1 as SGHAT and CDR2 as FQNNGV.